These T cell receptor beta chains were read from a single sample in a study of T cell clones after liver transplantation. Measured with immunoSEQ multiplex PCR; TCRdb has only the in-frame clones, and not every one. Of fewer than 80,000 clones listed, 84% are singletons. The sample here was CD4+ T cells from blood, taken less than 50 months after liver transplant. Receptor source: a human patient who received a liver transplant. Some T cells could come from the graft donor. The CDR3 runs from the conserved cysteine through the conserved F or W. Each record gives: clone size, V gene, J gene, D gene, CDR3 DNA, CDR3 protein. The D gene is left open where the match is weak. Rows give clone size only sometimes, using once, few, many, or a class for an expanded clone.

.,TRBV7-2,TRBJ2-7,TRBD1,TGTGCCAGCAGCTTGGGACAGGGAGTCTACGAGCAGTACTTC,CASSLGQGVYEQYF
.,TRBV9,TRBJ1-2,TRBD1,TGTGCCAGCAGCGCGCGACAGGGGGCCGATGGCTACACCTTC,CASSARQGADGYTF
once,TRBV4-2,TRBJ2-7,.,TGTGCCAGCAGCCAGGACACTTTTAGGGAGCAGTACTTC,CASSQDTFREQYF
.,TRBV2,TRBJ2-2,TRBD2,TGTGCCAGCAGTTCCGGGAGGGAGAACACCGGGGAGCTGTTTTTT,CASSSGRENTGELFF
.,TRBV9,TRBJ2-3,.,TGTGCCAGCAGCTTCACCCCGGAAGACACAGATATGCAGTATTTT,CASSFTPEDTDMQYF
.,TRBV5-1,TRBJ2-7,.,TGCGCCAGCAGCTTAGGACAGCCCAGGGGTGAGCAGTACTTC,CASSLGQPRGEQYF
.,TRBV5-4,TRBJ2-1,.,TGTGCCAGCAGCTTGGATCACCGGGACAATGAGCAGTTCTTC,CASSLDHRDNEQFF
.,TRBV27,TRBJ1-1,TRBD1,TGTGCCAGCAGTTTATCCCGCACGACAGGGGCAAACACTGAAGCTTTCTTT,CASSLSRTTGANTEAFF
.,TRBV7-3,TRBJ2-1,.,TGTGCCAGCAGCTTAGTGGGACTCGAGAACAATGAGCAGTTCTTC,CASSLVGLENNEQFF
.,TRBV10-2,TRBJ1-6,.,TGCGCCAGCACCCAAGGCACGGCCCTCCACTTT,CASTQGTALHF
once,TRBV7-2,TRBJ2-1,.,TGTGCCAGCAGCTCCGCATGGAATGAGCAGTTCTTC,CASSSAWNEQFF
many,TRBV5-6,TRBJ2-5,.,TGTGCCAGCAGCTTAAGGCGGCCGACGGAAGAGACCCAGTACTTC,CASSLRRPTEETQYF
.,TRBV5-1,TRBJ1-1,.,TGCGCCAGCAGACTAACGCCCGGCACTGAAGCTTTCTTT,CASRLTPGTEAFF
.,TRBV11-3,TRBJ1-6,.,TGTGCCAGCAGCTTAGATCATGGTAGTTCACCCCTCCACTTT,CASSLDHGSSPLHF
.,TRBV2,TRBJ2-1,.,TGTGCCAGCAGTAGCGGACAGTCCAATGAGCAGTTCTTC,CASSSGQSNEQFF
.,TRBV5-6,TRBJ2-2,.,TGTGCCAGCAGCTTGGGGCGGGGAAGTGGGGAGCTGTTTTTT,CASSLGRGSGELFF
.,TRBV6-4,TRBJ1-5,TRBD1,TGTGCCAGCAGTGAGGGGACAGGGAATCAGCCCCAGCATTTT,CASSEGTGNQPQHF
.,TRBV5-1,TRBJ1-2,TRBD1,TGCGCCAGCAGCTTGGAAGGGACAGGGGGGTATGGCTACACCTTC,CASSLEGTGGYGYTF
.,TRBV6-1,TRBJ1-1,.,TGTGCCAGCAGGTTTGATCAGGTTCTTACTGAAGCTTTCTTT,CASRFDQVLTEAFF
.,TRBV19,TRBJ1-3,.,TGTGCCAGTAGTAGGGAGGCCGGGGCCCAATTGTTGGGAAACACCATATATTTT,CASSREAGAQLLGNTIYF
.,TRBV7-3,TRBJ2-3,.,TGTGCCAGCAGCCTCCGACAGGCAGCAGATACGCAGTATTTT,CASSLRQAADTQYF
few,TRBV5-5,TRBJ2-5,.,TGTGCCAGCCGAGTGGGAGTCCAAGAGACCCAGTACTTC,CASRVGVQETQYF
.,TRBV7-2,TRBJ1-4,.,TGTGCCAGCAGCTTAGTCGCAGGTTTGGACGGAAAACTGTTTTTT,CASSLVAGLDGKLFF
.,TRBV19,TRBJ2-3,TRBD1,TGTGCCAGTCCGGGACAGCTTGGGTGGGATACGCAGTATTTT,CASPGQLGWDTQYF
.,TRBV7-3,TRBJ1-3,.,TGTGCCAGCTGCGGTCCTGCCCTCTCTGGAAACACCATATATTTT,CASCGPALSGNTIYF
.,TRBV5-1,TRBJ2-7,.,TGCGCCAGCAGCTTGGCCGTCACTAGCTCCTACGAGCAGTACTTC,CASSLAVTSSYEQYF
.,TRBV4-3,TRBJ1-5,.,TGCGCCAGCAGCCAAGTCATCGAGGATCAGCCCCAGCATTTT,CASSQVIEDQPQHF
.,TRBV4-3,TRBJ2-2,.,TGCGCCAGCAGCCAAGATGCGGCCCAGGCGAACACCGGGGAGCTGTTTTTT,CASSQDAAQANTGELFF
few,TRBV29-1,TRBJ2-2,.,TGCAGCGTCAGCTTGAGTCTCGGGGAGCTGTTTTTT,CSVSLSLGELFF
once,TRBV30,TRBJ2-3,.,TGTGCCTGGACGGCGGGCACAGATACGCAGTATTTT,CAWTAGTDTQYF
.,TRBV27,TRBJ2-7,TRBD1,TGTGCCAGCAGCCCCCCCCGAGGGGGCCCCTACGAGCAGTACTTC,CASSPPRGGPYEQYF
.,TRBV12-5,TRBJ1-3,.,TGTGCTAGTGGACGGAGGGACACCATATATTTT,CASGRRDTIYF
.,TRBV25-1,TRBJ1-6,.,TGTGCCAGCAGTCTGGCGGGCAGACCCCTGGGGTCACCCCTCCACTTT,CASSLAGRPLGSPLHF
.,TRBV28,TRBJ2-2,.,TGTGCCAGCAGTTTATTTAGTACGAACACCGGGGAGCTGTTTTTT,CASSLFSTNTGELFF
.,TRBV11-2,TRBJ1-1,.,TGTGCCAGCAGCTTAGATCGAGTCACTGAAGCTTTCTTT,CASSLDRVTEAFF
.,TRBV5-4,TRBJ2-3,.,TGTGCCAGCAGCTTGGAGGATATGGGGACAGATACGCAGTATTTT,CASSLEDMGTDTQYF
.,TRBV10-3,TRBJ1-1,.,TGTGCCATCAATCTGAACAGGAACACTGAAGCTTTCTTT,CAINLNRNTEAFF
.,TRBV5-1,TRBJ1-2,.,TGCGCCAGCAGCTTGGAACAGGGCCTCTATGGCTACACCTTC,CASSLEQGLYGYTF
.,TRBV9,TRBJ2-3,.,TGTGCCAGCAGCGACGACAGGTCCGGAGATACGCAGTATTTT,CASSDDRSGDTQYF
few,TRBV19,TRBJ1-3,.,TGTGCCAGCACGGACCGGAGAAACTCTGGAAACACCATATATTTT,CASTDRRNSGNTIYF
.,TRBV5-4,TRBJ2-7,TRBD1,TGTGCCAGCAGCTTCTCGGTCGGGCAGGGGGCCTACGAGCAGTACTTC,CASSFSVGQGAYEQYF
once,TRBV10-1,TRBJ2-1,.,TGCGCCAGCAGTGAACTTTTTGGAGACCGCTACAATGAGCAGTTCTTC,CASSELFGDRYNEQFF
once,TRBV6-6,TRBJ1-2,TRBD1,TGTGCCAGCAGCGGAGAGACAGGGCTGAGAGGCTACACCTTC,CASSGETGLRGYTF
few,TRBV6-1,TRBJ2-5,.,TGTGCCAGCAGTGAAGGACCGCTCCAAGAGACCCAGTACTTC,CASSEGPLQETQYF
.,TRBV10-3,TRBJ1-6,TRBD1,TGTGCCATCAGTGAGGGACAGGGGAATTCACCCCTCCACTTT,CAISEGQGNSPLHF